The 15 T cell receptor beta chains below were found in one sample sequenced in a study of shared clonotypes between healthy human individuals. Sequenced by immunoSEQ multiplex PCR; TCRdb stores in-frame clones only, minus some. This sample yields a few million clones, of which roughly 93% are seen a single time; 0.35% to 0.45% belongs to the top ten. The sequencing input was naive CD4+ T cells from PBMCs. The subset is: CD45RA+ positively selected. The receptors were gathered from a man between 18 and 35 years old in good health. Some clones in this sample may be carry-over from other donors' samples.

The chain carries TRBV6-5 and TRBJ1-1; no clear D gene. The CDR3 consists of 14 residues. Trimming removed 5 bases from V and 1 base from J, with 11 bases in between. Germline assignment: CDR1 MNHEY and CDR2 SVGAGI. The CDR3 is CASSPLTENTEAFF. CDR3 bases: TGTGCCAGCAGTCCCCTCACGGAGAACACTGAAGCTTTCTTT.

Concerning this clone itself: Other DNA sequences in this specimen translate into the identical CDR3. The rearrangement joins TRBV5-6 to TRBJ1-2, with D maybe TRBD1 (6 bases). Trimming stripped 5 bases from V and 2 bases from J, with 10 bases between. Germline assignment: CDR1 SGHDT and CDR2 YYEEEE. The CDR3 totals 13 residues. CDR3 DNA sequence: TGTGCCAGCAGTCCCGACAGGAACTATGGCTACACCTTC. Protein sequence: CASSPDRNYGYTF.

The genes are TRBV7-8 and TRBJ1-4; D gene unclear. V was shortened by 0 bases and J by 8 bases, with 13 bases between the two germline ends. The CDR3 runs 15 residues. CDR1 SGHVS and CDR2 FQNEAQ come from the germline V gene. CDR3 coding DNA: TGTGCCAGCAGCTTAGCCGGGGTATTGGTCGAAAAACTGTTTTTT. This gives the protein CASSLAGVLVEKLFF.

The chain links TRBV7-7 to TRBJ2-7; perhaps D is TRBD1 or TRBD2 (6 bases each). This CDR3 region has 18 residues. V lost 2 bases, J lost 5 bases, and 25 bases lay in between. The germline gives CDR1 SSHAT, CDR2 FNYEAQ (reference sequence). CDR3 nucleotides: TGTGCCAGCAGCTTATTTTTTCTTAGCGGAAGAGGGGGGAACGAGCAGTACTTC. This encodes CASSLFFLSGRGGNEQYF.

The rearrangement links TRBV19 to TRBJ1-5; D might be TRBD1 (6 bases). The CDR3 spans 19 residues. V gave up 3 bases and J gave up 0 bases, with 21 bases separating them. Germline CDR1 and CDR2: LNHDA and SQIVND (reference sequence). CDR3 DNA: TGTGCCAGTAGTATCCCTGGCCCCCGCGGGACATATAGCAATCAGCCCCAGCATTTT. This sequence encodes CASSIPGPRGTYSNQPQHF.

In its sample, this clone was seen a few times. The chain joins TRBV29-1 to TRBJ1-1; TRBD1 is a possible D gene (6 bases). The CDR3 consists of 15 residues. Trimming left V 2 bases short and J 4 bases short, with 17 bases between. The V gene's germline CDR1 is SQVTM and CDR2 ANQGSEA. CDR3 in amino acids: CSVEYNRIRGTEAFF. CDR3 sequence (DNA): TGCAGCGTTGAATATAACAGGATCAGGGGCACTGAAGCTTTCTTT. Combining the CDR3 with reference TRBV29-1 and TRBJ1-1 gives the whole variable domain SAVISQKPSRDICQRGTSLTIQCQVDSQVTMMFWYRQQPGQSLTLIATANQGSEATYESGFVIDKFPISRPNLTFSTLTVSNMSPEDSSIYLCSVEYNRIRGTEAFFGQGTRLTVV.

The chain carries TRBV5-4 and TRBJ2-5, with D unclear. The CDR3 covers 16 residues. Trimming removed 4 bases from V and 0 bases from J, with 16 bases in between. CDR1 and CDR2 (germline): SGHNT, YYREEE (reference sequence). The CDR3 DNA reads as TGTGCCAGCAGCCAAGATAGTAGGCTATACCAAGAGACCCAGTACTTC. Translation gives CASSQDSRLYQETQYF.

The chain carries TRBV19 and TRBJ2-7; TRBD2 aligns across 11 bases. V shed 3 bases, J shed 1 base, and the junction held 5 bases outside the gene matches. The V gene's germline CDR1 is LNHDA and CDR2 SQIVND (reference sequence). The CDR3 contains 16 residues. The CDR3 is CASSMLAGGRSYEQYF. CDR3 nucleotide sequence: TGTGCCAGTAGTATGCTAGCGGGAGGAAGGTCCTACGAGCAGTACTTC.

CDR3 residues: CASSESASESRRRFGDTQYF. CDR3 nucleotide sequence: TGCGCCAGCAGTGAGTCGGCTAGCGAATCCCGTCGCCGGTTTGGAGATACGCAGTATTTT. V usage is TRBV10-1 and J usage is TRBJ2-3; D might be TRBD2 (6 bases). The CDR3 is 20 residues long. CDR1 WNHNN and CDR2 SYGVQD come from the germline V gene (reference sequence). Between the trimmed V and J ends, which lost 0 bases and 5 bases, there was a span of 27 bases.

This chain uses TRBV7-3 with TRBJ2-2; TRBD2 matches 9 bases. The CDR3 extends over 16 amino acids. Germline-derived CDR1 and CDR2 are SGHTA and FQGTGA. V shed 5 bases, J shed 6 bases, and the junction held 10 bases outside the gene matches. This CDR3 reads CASSPRASGTAGELFF. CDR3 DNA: TGTGCCAGCAGCCCGCGGGCTAGCGGGACGGCCGGGGAGCTGTTTTTT.

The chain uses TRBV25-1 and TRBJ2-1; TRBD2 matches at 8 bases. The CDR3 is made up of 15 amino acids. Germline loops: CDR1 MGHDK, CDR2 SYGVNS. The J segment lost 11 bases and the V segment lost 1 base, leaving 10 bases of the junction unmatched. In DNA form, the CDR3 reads TGTGCCAGCAGTGAATTAGGGGGACTAGTTAGGAAGCAGTTCTTC. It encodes CASSELGGLVRKQFF.

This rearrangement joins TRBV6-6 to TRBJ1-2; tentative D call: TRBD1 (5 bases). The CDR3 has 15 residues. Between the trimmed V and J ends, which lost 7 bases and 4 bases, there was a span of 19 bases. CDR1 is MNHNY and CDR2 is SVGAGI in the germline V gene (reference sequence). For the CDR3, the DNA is TGTGCCAGCACCCGTGAGGTGGGGGGATCCTATGGCTACACCTTC. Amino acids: CASTREVGGSYGYTF.

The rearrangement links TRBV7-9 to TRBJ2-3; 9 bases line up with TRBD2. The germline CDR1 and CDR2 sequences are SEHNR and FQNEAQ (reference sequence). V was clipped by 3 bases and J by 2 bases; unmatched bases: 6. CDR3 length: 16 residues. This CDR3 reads CASSFLTSGPTDTQYF. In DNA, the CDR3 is TGTGCCAGCAGCTTCCTCACTAGCGGGCCCACAGATACGCAGTATTTT.

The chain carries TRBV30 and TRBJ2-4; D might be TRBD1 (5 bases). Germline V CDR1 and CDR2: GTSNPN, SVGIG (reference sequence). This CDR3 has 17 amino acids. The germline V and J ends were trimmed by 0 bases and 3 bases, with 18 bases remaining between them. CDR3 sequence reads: CAWSVRLRWQGKNIQYF. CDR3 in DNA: TGTGCCTGGAGTGTACGATTACGGTGGCAGGGCAAAAACATTCAGTACTTC.

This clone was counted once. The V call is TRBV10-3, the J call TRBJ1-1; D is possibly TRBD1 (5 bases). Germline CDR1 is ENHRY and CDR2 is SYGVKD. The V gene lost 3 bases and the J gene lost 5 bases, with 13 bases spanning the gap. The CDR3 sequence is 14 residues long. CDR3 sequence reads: CAISERGGRTEAFF. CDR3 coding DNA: TGTGCCATCAGTGAAAGGGGAGGGAGGACTGAAGCTTTCTTT.